This TCR beta chain came from a study of post-analysis software for immune sequencing data. For the study at large: Courses of disease covered relapsing-remitting, secondary progressive and progressive-relapsing multiple sclerosis. Findings and caveats of the study: Batch-mates among the samples co-clustered strongly by F measure. Four to six TRBV segments, including TRBV5-6, TRBV5-1 and TRBV20-1, were more frequent in patients than controls.

With respect to this clonotype: The antigen remains unidentified.

Germline V gene data show CDR1 as LNHDA and CDR2 as SQIVND (reference sequence). This CDR3 has 15 residues. The V and J ends lost 3 bases and 5 bases, in that order; junction bases with no gene match: 5. Libraries were made from TCR beta cDNA, and they carried unique molecular identifiers. Roughly 450,000 cDNA molecules were recovered from an input of roughly 0.95 to 10 million T cells. Each CDR3 protein gets one entry after TCRdb re-called the PCR reads with MiXCR. The profile shows 450,000 to 650,000 distinct CDR3 sequences, around 40% of them singletons. The material sequenced was blood. The gene calls are TRBV19 and TRBJ1-4; 8 bases are shared with TRBD1. This clonotype originated in a girl aged 10-17 years with multiple sclerosis. The CDR3 DNA follows: TGTGCCAGTAGTATCCCAGGGGGCGCGAATGAAAAACTGTTTTTT. It yields the protein CASSIPGGANEKLFF.